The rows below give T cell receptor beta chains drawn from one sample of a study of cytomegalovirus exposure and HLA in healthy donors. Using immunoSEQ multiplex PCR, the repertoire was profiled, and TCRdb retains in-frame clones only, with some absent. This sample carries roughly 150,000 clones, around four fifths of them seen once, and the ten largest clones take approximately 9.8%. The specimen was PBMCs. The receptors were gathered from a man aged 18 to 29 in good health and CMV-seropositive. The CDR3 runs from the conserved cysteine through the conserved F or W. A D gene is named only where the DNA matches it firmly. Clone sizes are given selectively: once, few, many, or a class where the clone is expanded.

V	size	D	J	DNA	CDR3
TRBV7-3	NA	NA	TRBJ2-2	TGTGCCAGCAGCCAAACGAACACCGGGGAGCTGTTTTTT	CASSQTNTGELFF
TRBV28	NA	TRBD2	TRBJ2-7	TGTGCCAGCAGCTTAGCGGGCGACCAATACGAGCAGTACTTC	CASSLAGDQYEQYF
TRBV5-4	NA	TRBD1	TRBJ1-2	TGTGCCAGCAGCTTGGGTGTTTTTGGACAGGGCTATGGCTACACCTTC	CASSLGVFGQGYGYTF
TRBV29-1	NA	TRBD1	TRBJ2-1	TGCAGCGCCTCAAGCCGGGACAGTACCTACAATGAGCAGTTCTTC	CSASSRDSTYNEQFF
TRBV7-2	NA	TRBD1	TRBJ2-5	TGTGCCAGCAGCGCCCCGACAGGGGCCAACCAAGAGACCCAGTACTTC	CASSAPTGANQETQYF
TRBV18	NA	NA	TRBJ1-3	TGTGCCAGCTCACCAGCTGGCCAAGCTGGAAACACCATATATTTT	CASSPAGQAGNTIYF
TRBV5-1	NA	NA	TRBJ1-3	TGCGCCAGCTCCGATGGAGGGCTTGGAAACACCATATATTTT	CASSDGGLGNTIYF
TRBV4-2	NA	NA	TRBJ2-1	TGTGCCAGCAGCCAGACAAATAGTGGGGGGGCCCATGAGCAGTTCTTC	CASSQTNSGGAHEQFF
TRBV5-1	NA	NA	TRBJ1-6	TGCGCCAGCAGCAGTTCACCGTCAGATAATTCACCCCTCCACTTT	CASSSSPSDNSPLHF
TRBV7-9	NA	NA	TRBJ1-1	TGTGCCAGCAGCCCAGGGGATATGAACACTGAAGCTTTCTTT	CASSPGDMNTEAFF
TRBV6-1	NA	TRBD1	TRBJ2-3	TGTGCCAGCAGCGACAGGGGGAGTGGAACAGATACGCAGTATTTT	CASSDRGSGTDTQYF
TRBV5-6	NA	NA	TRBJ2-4	TGTGCCAGCAGCCGACAGTCAGGAGCCAAAAACATTCAGTACTTC	CASSRQSGAKNIQYF
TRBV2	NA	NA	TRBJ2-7	TGTGCCAGCAGTGAATATCTGCCGGGCGAGCAGTACTTC	CASSEYLPGEQYF
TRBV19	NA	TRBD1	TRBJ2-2	TGTGCCAGTAGTATGTGGGACAGGGGTCACGGGGAGCTGTTTTTT	CASSMWDRGHGELFF
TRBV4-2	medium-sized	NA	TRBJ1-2	TGTGCCAGCAGCCAATTTATCTACAGCCCAGGTGGCTACACCTTC	CASSQFIYSPGGYTF
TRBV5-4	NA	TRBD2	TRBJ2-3	TGTGCCAGTAGCTTGACACCATCTCAACTAGTGGGGGAGGGAGATACGCAGTATTTT	CASSLTPSQLVGEGDTQYF
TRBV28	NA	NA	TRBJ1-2	TGTGCCAGCAAGGACAGTGTGGATGGCTACACCTTC	CASKDSVDGYTF
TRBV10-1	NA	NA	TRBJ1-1	TGCGCCAGCAGTGAGTCAGGTTCGGGGTACACTGAAGCTTTCTTT	CASSESGSGYTEAFF
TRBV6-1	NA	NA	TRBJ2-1	TGTGCCAGCAGTGATAGCAACAATGAGCAGTTCTTC	CASSDSNNEQFF
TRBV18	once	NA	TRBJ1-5	TGTGCCAGCTCACGAGAGGGGGTGGGCAATCAGCCCCAGCATTTT	CASSREGVGNQPQHF
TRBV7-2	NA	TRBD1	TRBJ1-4	TGTGCCAGCAGCTCCCAGTGGGACAGAGGAGAAAAACTGTTTTTT	CASSSQWDRGEKLFF
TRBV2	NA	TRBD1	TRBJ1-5	TGTGCCAGCAGTGAAAACAGGGGAGGACAGCCCCAGCATTTT	CASSENRGGQPQHF
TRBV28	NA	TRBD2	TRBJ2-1	TGTGCCAGCATTGGGGGACTAGCGGGAGACGAGCAGTTCTTC	CASIGGLAGDEQFF
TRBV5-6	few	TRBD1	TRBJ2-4	TGTGCCAGCAGCGGCGGACAGGACATTCAGTACTTC	CASSGGQDIQYF
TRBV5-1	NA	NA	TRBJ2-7	TGCGCCAGCAGCTTGGCCGAACAGGGAGCCTACGAGCAGTACTTC	CASSLAEQGAYEQYF
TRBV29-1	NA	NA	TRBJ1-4	TGCAGCGTTGCCGGGCAGGGCGGGGGAAAACTGTTTTTT	CSVAGQGGGKLFF
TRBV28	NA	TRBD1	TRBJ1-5	TGTGCCAGCAGTTTTTCTTGGACAGGCCACCAGCCCCAGCATTTT	CASSFSWTGHQPQHF
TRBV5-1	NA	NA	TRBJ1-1	TGCGCCAGCAGGCTCGGGGGTACCATGAACACTGAAGCTTTCTTT	CASRLGGTMNTEAFF
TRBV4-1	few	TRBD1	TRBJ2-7	TGCGCCAGCAGCCAAGAATCAGCCAGGGACAGGGCCAAGCAGTACTTC	CASSQESARDRAKQYF